This T cell receptor (beta chain) stems from a study of OX40 agonist ivuxolimab in advanced cancers. As for the study in general: The dose-escalation cohort had hepatocellular carcinoma, melanoma, renal cell or head and neck cancer. Whole-study results and caveats: Clonal expansion in partial responders at 0.1-3.0 mg/kg ranked among the lowest.

Only in-frame clones appear in the TCRdb table, and some are missing; sequencing was by immunoSEQ multiplex PCR. The sample lists tens of thousands of clones; around 94% were seen once. To note about this clone: What it binds is unknown.

Peripheral blood came from all dose cohorts at three timepoints. Germline CDR1 reads SGHDN; CDR2 reads FVKESK. The V gene lost 1 base and the J gene lost 5 bases, with 14 bases spanning the gap. This CDR3 is 15 amino acids long. This TCR derives from an adult with an advanced solid tumor such as melanoma, head and neck, liver or kidney cancer. V usage is TRBV14 and J usage is TRBJ1-1; D remains ambiguous. The sequences come from CD4+ or CD8+ T cells sorted from blood, collected in a trial of the OX40 agonist ivuxolimab. CDR3 nucleotide sequence: TGTGCCAGCAGCCAAGCCGGCGCGGTAGGTACTGAAGCTTTCTTT. Translated, it gives CASSQAGAVGTEAFF.